This T cell receptor (beta chain) emerged from a study of T cell responses to AZD1222 COVID-19 vaccine. The study, taken as a whole, reports: Epitopes outside B.1.351 and B.1.1.7 mutated regions reportedly drew nearly half of spike TCRs. Vaccination with two AZD1222 doses was followed by a rise in Spike-specific TCR breadth and depth. Mostly white British, mostly female donors; authors suggested clonal diversity may be underestimated. Across the whole spike, CD4 TCRs peaked at regions 160-218 and 743-854.

This table comes from immunoSEQ multiplex PCR, and its TCRdb copy is limited to in-frame clones, with some not included. The sample has 150,000 or so clones, under 95% seen once. The CDR3 consists of 15 residues. V was shortened by 4 bases and J by 8 bases, with 17 bases between the two germline ends. The germline V gene encodes CDR1 SNHLY and CDR2 FYNNEI. This clone appeared a few times. The antigen is undetermined. The sequences come from peripheral blood, collected on day 0 of AZD1222 vaccination. The TCR was taken from an adult in good health. The chain uses TRBV2 and TRBJ1-4; maybe TRBD1 (6 bases). The CDR3 DNA follows: TGTGCCAGCAGTGCCTTACAGGGTTCGTCGGAAAAACTGTTTTTT. Translation: CASSALQGSSEKLFF.